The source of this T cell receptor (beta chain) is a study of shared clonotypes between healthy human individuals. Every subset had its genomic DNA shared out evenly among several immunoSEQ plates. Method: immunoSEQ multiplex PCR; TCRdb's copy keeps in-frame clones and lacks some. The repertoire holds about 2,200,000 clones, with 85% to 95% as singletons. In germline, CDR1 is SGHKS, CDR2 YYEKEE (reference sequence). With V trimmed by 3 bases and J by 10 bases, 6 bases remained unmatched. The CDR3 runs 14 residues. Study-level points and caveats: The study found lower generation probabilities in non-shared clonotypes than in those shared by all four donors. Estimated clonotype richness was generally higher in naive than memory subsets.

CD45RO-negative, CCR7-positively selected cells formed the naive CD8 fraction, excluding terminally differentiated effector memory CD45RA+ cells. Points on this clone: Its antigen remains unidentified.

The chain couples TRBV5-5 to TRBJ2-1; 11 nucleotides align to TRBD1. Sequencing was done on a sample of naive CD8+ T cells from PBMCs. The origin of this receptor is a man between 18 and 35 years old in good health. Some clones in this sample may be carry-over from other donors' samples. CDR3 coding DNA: TGTGCCAGCAGCTACGGACAGGGGGCGTACGAGCAGTTCTTC. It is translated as CASSYGQGAYEQFF.